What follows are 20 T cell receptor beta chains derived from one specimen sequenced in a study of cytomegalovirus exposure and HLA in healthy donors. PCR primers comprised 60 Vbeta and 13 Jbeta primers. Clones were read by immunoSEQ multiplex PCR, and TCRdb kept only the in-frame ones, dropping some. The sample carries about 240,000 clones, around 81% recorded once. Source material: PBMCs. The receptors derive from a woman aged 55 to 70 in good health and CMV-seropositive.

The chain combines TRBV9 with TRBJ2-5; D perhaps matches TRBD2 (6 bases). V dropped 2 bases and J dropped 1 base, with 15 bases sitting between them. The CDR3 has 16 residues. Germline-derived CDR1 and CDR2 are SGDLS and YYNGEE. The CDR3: CASSVAGSAPQETQYF. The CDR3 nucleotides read TGTGCCAGCAGCGTGGCCGGGAGTGCCCCCCAAGAGACCCAGTACTTC.

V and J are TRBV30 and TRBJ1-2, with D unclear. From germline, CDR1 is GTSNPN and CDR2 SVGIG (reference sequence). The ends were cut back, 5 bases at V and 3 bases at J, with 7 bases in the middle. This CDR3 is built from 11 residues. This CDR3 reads CAWREHYGYTF. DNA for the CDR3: TGTGCCTGGCGGGAGCACTATGGCTACACCTTC.

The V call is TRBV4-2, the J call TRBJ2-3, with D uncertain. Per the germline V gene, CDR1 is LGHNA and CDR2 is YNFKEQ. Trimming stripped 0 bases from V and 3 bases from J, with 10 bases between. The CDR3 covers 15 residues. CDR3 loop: CASSQDPHRTDTQYF. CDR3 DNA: TGTGCCAGCAGCCAAGACCCTCACCGGACAGATACGCAGTATTTT.

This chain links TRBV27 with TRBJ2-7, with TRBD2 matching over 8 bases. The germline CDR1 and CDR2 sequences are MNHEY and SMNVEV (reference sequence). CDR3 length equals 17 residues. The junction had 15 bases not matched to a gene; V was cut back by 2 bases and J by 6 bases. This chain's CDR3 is CASSLGGGAGGRSEQYF. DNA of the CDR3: TGTGCCAGCAGTTTAGGGGGAGGGGCGGGAGGACGCAGCGAGCAGTACTTC.

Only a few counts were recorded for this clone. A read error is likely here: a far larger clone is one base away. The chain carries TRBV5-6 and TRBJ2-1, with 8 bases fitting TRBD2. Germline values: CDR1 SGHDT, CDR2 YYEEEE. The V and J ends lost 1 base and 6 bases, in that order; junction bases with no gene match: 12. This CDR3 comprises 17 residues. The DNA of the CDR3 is TGTGCCAGCAGCTTGTCCCCTTTAGCGGGACCGTTCAATGAGCAGTTCTTC. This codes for CASSLSPLAGPFNEQFF. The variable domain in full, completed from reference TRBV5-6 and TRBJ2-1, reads DAGVTQSPTHLIKTRGQQVTLRCSPKSGHDTVSWYQQALGQGPQFIFQYYEEEERQRGNFPDRFSGHQFPNYSSELNVNALLLGDSALYLCASSLSPLAGPFNEQFFGPGTRLTVL.

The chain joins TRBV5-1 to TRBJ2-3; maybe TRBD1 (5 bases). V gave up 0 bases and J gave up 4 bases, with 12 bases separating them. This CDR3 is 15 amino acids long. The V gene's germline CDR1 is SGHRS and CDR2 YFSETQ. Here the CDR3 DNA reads TGCGCCAGCAGCTTGGGGGGCGCCGGTGCAGATACGCAGTATTTT. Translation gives CASSLGGAGADTQYF.

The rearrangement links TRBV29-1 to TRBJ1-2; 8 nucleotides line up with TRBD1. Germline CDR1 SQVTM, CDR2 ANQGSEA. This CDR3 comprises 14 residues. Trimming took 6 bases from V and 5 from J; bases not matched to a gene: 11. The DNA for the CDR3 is TGCAGCGTGGCCGGGACAGGTGTCCTATATGGCTACACCTTC. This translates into CSVAGTGVLYGYTF.

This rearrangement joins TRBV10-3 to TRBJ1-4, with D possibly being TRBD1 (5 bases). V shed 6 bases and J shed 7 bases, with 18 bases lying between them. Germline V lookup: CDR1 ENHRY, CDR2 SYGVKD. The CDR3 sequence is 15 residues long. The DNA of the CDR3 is TGTGCCATCAGCCCCGCGGGGTTCGGGGGTGAAAAACTGTTTTTT. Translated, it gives CAISPAGFGGEKLFF.

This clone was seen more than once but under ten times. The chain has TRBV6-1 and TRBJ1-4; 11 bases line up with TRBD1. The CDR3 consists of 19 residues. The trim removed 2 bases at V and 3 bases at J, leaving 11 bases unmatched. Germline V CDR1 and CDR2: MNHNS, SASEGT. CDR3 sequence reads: CASSESRGQGAGANEKLFF. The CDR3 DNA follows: TGTGCCAGCAGTGAAAGCCGTGGACAGGGGGCAGGGGCTAATGAAAAACTGTTTTTT.

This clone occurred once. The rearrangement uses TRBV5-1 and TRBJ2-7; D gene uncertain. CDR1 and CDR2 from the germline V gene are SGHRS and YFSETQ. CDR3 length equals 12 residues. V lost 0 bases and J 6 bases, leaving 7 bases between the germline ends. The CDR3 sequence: CASSLVVSEQYF. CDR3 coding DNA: TGCGCCAGCAGCTTGGTAGTTTCCGAGCAGTACTTC.

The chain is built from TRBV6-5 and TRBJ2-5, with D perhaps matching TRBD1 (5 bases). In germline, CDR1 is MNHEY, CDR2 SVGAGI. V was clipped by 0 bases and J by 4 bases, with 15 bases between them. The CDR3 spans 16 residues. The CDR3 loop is CASSYSGLRPGETQYF. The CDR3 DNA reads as TGTGCCAGCAGTTACTCGGGGCTGAGACCGGGAGAGACCCAGTACTTC.

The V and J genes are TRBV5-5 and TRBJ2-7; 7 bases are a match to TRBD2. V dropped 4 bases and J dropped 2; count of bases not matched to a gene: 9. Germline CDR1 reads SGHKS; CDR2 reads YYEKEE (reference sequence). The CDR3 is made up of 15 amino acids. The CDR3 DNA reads TGTGCCAGCAGCCCGACGCGGGAGCGCGCCTACGAGCAGTACTTC. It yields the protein CASSPTRERAYEQYF.

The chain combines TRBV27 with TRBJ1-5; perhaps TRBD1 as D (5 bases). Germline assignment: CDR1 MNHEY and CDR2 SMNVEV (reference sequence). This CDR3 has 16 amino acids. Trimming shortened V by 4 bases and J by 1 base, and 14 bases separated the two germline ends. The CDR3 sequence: CASSSQGPLSNQPQHF. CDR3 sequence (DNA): TGTGCCAGCAGTTCGCAGGGTCCCTTAAGCAATCAGCCCCAGCATTTT.

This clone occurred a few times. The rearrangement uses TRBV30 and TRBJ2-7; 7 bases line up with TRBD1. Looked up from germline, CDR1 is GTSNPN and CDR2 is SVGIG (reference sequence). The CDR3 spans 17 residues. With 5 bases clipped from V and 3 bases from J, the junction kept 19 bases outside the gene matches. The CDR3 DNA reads TGTGCCTGGGGGGACCCAGGACAGGTCAACAAATTCTACGAGCAGTACTTC. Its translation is CAWGDPGQVNKFYEQYF.

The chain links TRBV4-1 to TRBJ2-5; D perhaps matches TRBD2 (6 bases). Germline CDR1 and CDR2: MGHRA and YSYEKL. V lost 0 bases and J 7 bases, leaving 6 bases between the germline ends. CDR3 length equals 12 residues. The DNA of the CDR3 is TGCGCCAGCAGCCAAGACGGGGGGACCCAGTACTTC. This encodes CASSQDGGTQYF.

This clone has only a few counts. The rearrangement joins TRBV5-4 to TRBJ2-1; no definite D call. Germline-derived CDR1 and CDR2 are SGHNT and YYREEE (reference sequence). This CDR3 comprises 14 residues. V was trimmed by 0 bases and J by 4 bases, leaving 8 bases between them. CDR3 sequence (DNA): TGTGCCAGCAGCTTGGGAGGAGAATACAATGAGCAGTTCTTC. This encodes CASSLGGEYNEQFF.

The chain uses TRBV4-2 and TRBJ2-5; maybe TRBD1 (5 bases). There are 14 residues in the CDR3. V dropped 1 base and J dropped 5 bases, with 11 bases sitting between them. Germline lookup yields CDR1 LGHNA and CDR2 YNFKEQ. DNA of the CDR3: TGTGCCAGCAGCCAAGGTGACAGCTGGGAGACCCAGTACTTC. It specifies CASSQGDSWETQYF.

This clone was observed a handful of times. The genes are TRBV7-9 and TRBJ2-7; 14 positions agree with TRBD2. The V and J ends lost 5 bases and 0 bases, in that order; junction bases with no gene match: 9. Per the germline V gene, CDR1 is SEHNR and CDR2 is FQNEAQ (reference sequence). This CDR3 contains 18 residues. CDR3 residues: CASSPGTSGSSDSYEQYF. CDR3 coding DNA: TGTGCCAGCAGCCCAGGGACTAGCGGGAGTTCGGACTCCTACGAGCAGTACTTC.

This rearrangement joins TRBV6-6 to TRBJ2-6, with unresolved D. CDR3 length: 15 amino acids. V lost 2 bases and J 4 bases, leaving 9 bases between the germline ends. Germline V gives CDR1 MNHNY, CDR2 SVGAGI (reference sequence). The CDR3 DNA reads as TGTGCCAGCAGTTACCCCGCCGGGGGGGCCAACGTCCTGACTTTC. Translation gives CASSYPAGGANVLTF.

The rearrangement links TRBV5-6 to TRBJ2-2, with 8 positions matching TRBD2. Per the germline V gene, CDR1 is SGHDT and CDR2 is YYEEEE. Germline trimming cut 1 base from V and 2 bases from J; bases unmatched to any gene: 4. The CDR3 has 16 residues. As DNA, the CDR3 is TGTGCCAGCAGCTTGTTACTAGCGGCTAACACCGGGGAGCTGTTTTTT. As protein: CASSLLLAANTGELFF.